This T cell receptor beta chain was obtained from a study of blood T cell repertoires in COVID-19. As for the study in general: Sources were T cells, B-cell-depleted T cells, or PBMCs; the material itself was cDNA or gDNA.

V was trimmed by 2 bases and J by 9 bases, leaving 6 bases between them. Germline loops: CDR1 SGHDT, CDR2 YYEEEE. CDR3 length: 11 residues. In the authors' workflow: It was from reference gene primer amplification that nucleated cell counts were estimated. This table comes from immunoSEQ multiplex PCR, and its TCRdb copy is limited to in-frame clones, with some not included. That table is the source of V, J and clone size, and D and trimming were worked out from the DNA. The data show 150,000 to 170,000 clones, approximately 80% seen once. Sequences were obtained from peripheral blood. The origin of this receptor is a woman in her sixties with acute or convalescent COVID-19. V is TRBV5-6 and J is TRBJ2-1; D is unresolved. The DNA for the CDR3 is TGTGCCAGCAGCTTTTCCTTTGAGCAGTTCTTC. It translates to CASSFSFEQFF.